This passage covers 27 T cell receptor beta chains from one sample sequenced in a study of T-cell reconstitution after alpha-beta-depleted transplantation in children. Construction of the TCRbeta library involved unique molecular identifiers. TCRdb used MiXCR to reprocess the PCR reads, holding one entry per CDR3 protein. The data contain about 440,000 distinct CDR3 sequences, about 45% of them singletons. The sample was PBMCs, taken before TCRalphabeta/CD19-depleted stem cell transplant. The receptors originated from a girl between 2 and 10 years old with aplastic anemia, due to receive a stem cell transplant.

There are many counts of this clonotype. The CDR3 here is CASSIVAGDYNEQFF. CDR3 DNA: TGTGCCAGTAGTATAGTAGCGGGGGACTACAATGAGCAGTTCTTC. This rearrangement joins TRBV19 to TRBJ2-1, with 9 bases fitting TRBD2. There are 15 residues in the CDR3. Germline V gene lookup returns CDR1 LNHDA and CDR2 SQIVND (reference sequence). The J segment lost 3 bases and the V segment lost 1 base, leaving 1 base of the junction unmatched.

The genes are TRBV20-1 and TRBJ1-5, with 8 bases lining up with TRBD1. CDR3 size: 13 residues. Trimming took 4 bases from V and 3 from J; bases not matched to a gene: 2. Germline CDR1 reads DFQATT; CDR2 reads SNEGSKA (reference sequence). DNA of the CDR3: TGCAGTGCTACAGGGGGCAACAATCAGCCCCAGCATTTT. This codes for CSATGGNNQPQHF.

As for this clonotype: This could be a read error, since a much larger clone is one nucleotide away. This rearrangement joins TRBV9 to TRBJ2-1; 7 nucleotides align to TRBD2. This CDR3 is built from 15 residues. V lost 1 base, J lost 7 bases, and 8 bases stayed unmatched. The germline CDR1 and CDR2 sequences are SGDLS and YYNGEE. In DNA form, the CDR3 reads TGTGCCAGCAGCGTACTGAGCGGGATGGGGAATGAGCAGTTCTTC. It codes for CASSVLSGMGNEQFF.

The gene calls are TRBV12-3 or TRBV12-4 and TRBJ1-1, with D tentatively TRBD1 (5 bases). V was clipped by 4 bases and J by 9 bases, with 12 bases between them. The CDR3 extends over 12 amino acids. CDR3 nucleotides: TGTGCCAGCAGTTCGGGGGGGGATCAAGCTTTCTTT. It translates to CASSSGGDQAFF.

The chain has TRBV11-3 and TRBJ2-3; 12 nucleotides match TRBD2. The CDR3 has 18 residues. V shed 6 bases and J 4 bases; nucleotides not matched to a gene: 14. CDR1 is SGHNT, CDR2 YENEEA, per germline. The chain's CDR3 is CASSPRSPTSGSSDTQYF. The CDR3 region has the DNA TGTGCCAGCAGTCCCCGGTCCCCGACTAGCGGGAGTTCAGATACGCAGTATTTT.

This chain joins TRBV29-1 and TRBJ1-2; 9 bases are shared with TRBD1. The germline V gene has CDR1 SQVTM and CDR2 ANQGSEA. V was pared by 2 bases and J by 4 bases, with 14 bases of the junction left unmatched. CDR3 length: 17 residues. CDR3 nucleotide sequence: TGCAGCGTTGAAAGCCAGGGACAGGGAGGATTAGGCTATGGCTACACCTTC. This gives the protein CSVESQGQGGLGYGYTF.

This clonotype has just a few counts. This chain connects TRBV6-1 to TRBJ2-3; possible D gene TRBD1, 7 bases. V was shortened by 6 bases and J by 4 bases, with 11 bases between the two germline ends. Germline CDR1 is MNHNS and CDR2 is SASEGT. The CDR3 has 13 amino acids. The CDR3 sequence is CASSRGEADTQYF. The CDR3 bases are TGTGCCAGCAGCAGGGGGGAAGCAGATACGCAGTATTTT.

The V and J genes are TRBV4-2 and TRBJ2-5; no definite D call. Trimming left V 4 bases short and J 2 bases short, with 11 bases between. The CDR3 loop spans 14 amino acids. The germline V gene has CDR1 LGHNA and CDR2 YNFKEQ. The CDR3 region has the DNA TGTGCCAGCAGCCCAGGCTTCGGGCAAGAGACCCAGTACTTC. It is translated as CASSPGFGQETQYF.

The J gene is TRBJ2-7, the V gene TRBV27; TRBD1 is a possible D gene (6 bases). Trimming shortened V by 4 bases and J by 2 bases, and 9 bases separated the two germline ends. The CDR3 extends over 13 amino acids. In germline, CDR1 is MNHEY, CDR2 SMNVEV (reference sequence). CDR3 sequence: CASSYGGPYEQYF. Written as DNA, the CDR3 is TGTGCCAGCAGTTATGGGGGCCCCTACGAGCAGTACTTC.

The table lists this clonotype with a few counts. V is TRBV12-3 or TRBV12-4 and J is TRBJ2-3; the D gene is possibly TRBD1 (5 bases). CDR3 size: 17 residues. Trimming left V 5 bases short and J 0 bases short, with 18 bases between. The CDR3 region is CASSPRVERTSTDTQYF. CDR3 DNA: TGTGCCAGCAGTCCCAGGGTTGAGCGAACTAGCACAGATACGCAGTATTTT.

The CDR3 DNA sequence: TGTGCCATCAGTGAGTTAGTAGGGTCGGAGACCCAGTACTTC. This gives the protein CAISELVGSETQYF. The chain couples TRBV10-3 to TRBJ2-5; D call uncertain. Trimming removed 1 base from V and 5 bases from J, with 11 bases in between. The CDR3 runs to 14 residues. CDR1 and CDR2 (germline): ENHRY, SYGVKD.

Concerning this clonotype itself: Its ends do not fully match the called genes, so a read error is possible. The chain is built from TRBV5-4 and TRBJ2-7, with 10 bases fitting TRBD2. The CDR3 extends over 15 amino acids. Germline-derived CDR1 and CDR2 are SGHNT and YYREEE (reference sequence). The CDR3 sequence: CASSLASGSSCEQYF. The CDR3 DNA follows: TGTGCCAGCAGCTTGGCTAGCGGGAGCTCCTGCGAGCAGTACTTC.

The CDR3 is CASGRNRVKEAQYF. The CDR3 DNA sequence: TGTGCCAGCGGGCGTAACAGGGTCAAGGAGGCCCAGTACTTC. The chain combines TRBV12-3 or TRBV12-4 with TRBJ2-5; the D gene is possibly TRBD1 (6 bases). This CDR3 region has 14 residues. The germline V and J ends were trimmed by 8 bases and 9 bases, with 22 bases remaining between them.

The chain has TRBV28 and TRBJ2-3; the D is unclear. Trimming cost V 5 bases and J 4 bases, with 7 bases left between them. Germline V lookup: CDR1 MDHEN, CDR2 SYDVKM. This CDR3 comprises 12 residues. The CDR3 DNA sequence: TGTGCCAGCAGTACTTCTGCAGATACGCAGTATTTT. Translating it yields CASSTSADTQYF.

This clonotype was observed a few times. V and J are TRBV15 and TRBJ2-7; 8 nucleotides align to TRBD2. Germline values: CDR1 LNHNV, CDR2 YYDKDF (reference sequence). The CDR3 is 16 amino acids. Losses at the gene ends were 1 base for V and 4 bases for J; bases not matched to a gene: 9. CDR3 nucleotides: TGTGCCACCAGCAGAGCGGGGGGGCAGGGGTCGTACGAGCAGTACTTC. It codes for CATSRAGGQGSYEQYF.

The chain employs TRBV6-6 and TRBJ1-1; the D gene is possibly TRBD1 (6 bases). Trimming shortened V by 6 bases and J by 8 bases, and 13 bases separated the two germline ends. Germline CDR1 is MNHNY and CDR2 is SVGAGI (reference sequence). This CDR3 comprises 12 residues. CDR3: CASSLGTPEAFF. In nucleotides, the CDR3 is TGTGCCAGCAGCCTCGGGACACCCGAAGCTTTCTTT.

J is TRBJ1-2 and V is TRBV10-3; TRBD1 agrees at 10 bases. This CDR3 has 15 residues. Germline-derived CDR1 and CDR2 are ENHRY and SYGVKD. The V gene end was trimmed by 0 bases and the J gene end by 4 bases; junction bases not matched to a gene: 2. CDR3 protein: CAISESDRGVYGYTF. CDR3 nucleotides: TGTGCCATCAGTGAGTCGGACAGGGGGGTCTATGGCTACACCTTC.

The gene calls are TRBV24-1 and TRBJ2-7; tentative D call: TRBD1 (6 bases). Germline CDR1 and CDR2: KGHDR and SFDVKD. V dropped 6 bases and J dropped 0 bases, with 11 bases sitting between them. CDR3 length: 14 residues. The CDR3 region has the DNA TGTGCCACCAGTTCGACAGGCCACTCCTACGAGCAGTACTTC. Its protein is CATSSTGHSYEQYF.

This clonotype occurred many times. The chain is built from TRBV12-3 or TRBV12-4 and TRBJ1-1; weak D call: TRBD1 (5 bases). V gave up 3 bases and J gave up 4 bases, with 15 bases separating them. This CDR3 is built from 15 residues. CDR3 loop: CASSFLGQGGTEAFF. As DNA, the CDR3 is TGTGCCAGCAGTTTTCTTGGGCAGGGTGGCACTGAAGCTTTCTTT.

This clonotype has a handful of counts. This chain uses TRBV12-3 or TRBV12-4 with TRBJ2-7; 7 bases fit TRBD1. Germline trimming cut 1 base from V and 2 bases from J; bases unmatched to any gene: 5. The CDR3 has 15 amino acids. DNA of the CDR3: TGTGCCAGCAGTTTAGGCCCCGACAGGGCCTACGAGCAGTACTTC. As protein: CASSLGPDRAYEQYF.

The CDR3 DNA reads TGTGCCAGCAGCCCCTCACCTCTCCAGGAGGCACGGGGAAACACCATATATTTT. Amino acids: CASSPSPLQEARGNTIYF. This chain joins TRBV11-2 and TRBJ1-3; no clear D gene. The ends were cut back, 5 bases at V and 4 bases at J, with 24 bases in the middle. Germline V CDR1 and CDR2: SGHAT, FQNNGV. The CDR3 loop spans 18 amino acids.

This clonotype was seen a single time. The chain has TRBV19 and TRBJ2-1, with 7 nucleotides matching TRBD2. Germline values: CDR1 LNHDA, CDR2 SQIVND (reference sequence). CDR3 size: 14 residues. V trimming: 3 bases; J trimming: 8 bases; junction bases outside the gene matches: 7. The DNA of the CDR3 is TGTGCCAGTAGTATGGGACTAACGCGGGATGAGCAGTTCTTC. Translated: CASSMGLTRDEQFF.

This clonotype has a handful of counts. The gene calls are TRBV6-5 and TRBJ2-1; 10 positions agree with TRBD2. J lost 11 bases, V lost 8 bases, and 6 bases had no gene match. The CDR3 is made up of 12 amino acids. In germline, CDR1 is MNHEY, CDR2 SVGAGI. The CDR3 bases are TGTGCCAGCCGGCAGCGGGAGGGGAAGCAGTTCTTC. It translates to CASRQREGKQFF.

CDR3: CSAMTGTHEQYF. In DNA, the CDR3 is TGCAGTGCTATGACAGGGACCCACGAGCAGTACTTC. V and J are TRBV20-1 and TRBJ2-7; 7 bases are shared with TRBD1. The CDR3 is 12 residues long. CDR1 and CDR2 from the germline V gene are DFQATT and SNEGSKA (reference sequence). With V trimmed by 4 bases and J by 5 bases, 5 bases remained unmatched.

The V and J genes are TRBV11-2 and TRBJ2-3; 9 bases match TRBD2. The germline gives CDR1 SGHAT, CDR2 FQNNGV. V shed 0 bases and J 1 base; nucleotides not matched to a gene: 2. This CDR3 comprises 16 residues. As DNA, the CDR3 is TGTGCCAGCAGCTTAGACGTAGCGGGGGGCACAGATACGCAGTATTTT. It translates to CASSLDVAGGTDTQYF.

This chain uses TRBV19 with TRBJ2-5; 14 positions agree with TRBD2. Germline-derived CDR1 and CDR2 are LNHDA and SQIVND (reference sequence). V trimming: 6 bases; J trimming: 4 bases; junction bases outside the gene matches: 16. There are 19 residues in the CDR3. CDR3 nucleotide sequence: TGTGCCAGTAGCCTCGGACTAGCGGGAGGAGGCCTGTTCCCAGAGACCCAGTACTTC. It is translated as CASSLGLAGGGLFPETQYF.

The CDR3 sequence: CSARAWTGPQETQYF. The CDR3 nucleotides read TGCAGTGCTAGGGCATGGACAGGTCCCCAAGAGACCCAGTACTTC. The rearrangement joins TRBV20-1 to TRBJ2-5, with 7 bases lining up with TRBD1. The V and J ends lost 3 bases and 1 base, in that order; junction bases with no gene match: 8. The CDR3 sequence is 15 residues long. The V gene's germline CDR1 is DFQATT and CDR2 SNEGSKA (reference sequence).